The present T cell receptor (beta chain) was sequenced within a study of T cell responses to AZD1222 COVID-19 vaccine. Measured with immunoSEQ multiplex PCR; TCRdb has only the in-frame clones, and not every one. The sample gives about 100,000 clones, over 80% of which show up once; about 8.7% is in the top ten. As for this clone: No antigen is known for it.

CDR1 and CDR2 from the germline V gene are MDHEN and SYDVKM. The CDR3 has 15 amino acids. V was cut by 2 bases and J by 0 bases, with 8 bases left in between. Study-level points and caveats: White British people made up most donors, females outnumbered males, and clonal diversity was possibly underestimated.

This receptor was obtained from an adult in good health. This specimen consisted of peripheral blood, obtained on day 0 of AZD1222 vaccination. The chain recombines TRBV28 with TRBJ1-3; perhaps TRBD1 as D (6 bases). The CDR3 region is CASSLGGSSGNTIYF. Here the CDR3 DNA reads TGTGCCAGCAGTTTAGGGGGCAGCTCTGGAAACACCATATATTTT.